Shown below are 24 T cell receptor beta chains from a single sample sequenced in a study of T cells in Graves' hyperthyroidism and ophthalmopathy. RNA transcripts yielded amplified TCR beta CDR3 regions. A first-round RT-PCR of the TCR CDR3 used the HTBI primer set. MiXCR, applied by TCRdb to the multiplex PCR reads, yields one record per CDR3 protein. Among a few hundred thousand distinct CDR3 sequences, approximately 19% were seen once, and the ten largest hold around 3.6%. Sequenced material: blood. The receptors derive from a woman aged 18-35 years with Graves' hyperthyroidism.

Only a few counts were recorded for this clonotype. The chain carries TRBV5-1 and TRBJ2-2, with D possibly TRBD1 on 6 matching bases. With 0 bases removed from V and 6 bases from J, the gap between germline ends came to 12 bases. The CDR3 consists of 15 residues. Per germline, CDR1 SGHRS and CDR2 YFSETQ. CDR3 bases: TGCGCCAGCAGCTTGGGTATGGGGGCGTCCGGGGAGCTGTTTTTT. It is translated as CASSLGMGASGELFF.

This clonotype was detected many times. The CDR3 loop is CASSLGGDRDHEQYF. CDR3 bases: TGTGCCAGCAGCTTAGGCGGGGACAGGGACCACGAGCAGTACTTC. The chain recombines TRBV13 with TRBJ2-7; TRBD1 agrees at 9 bases. This CDR3 spans 15 amino acids. Germline loops: CDR1 PRHDT, CDR2 FYEKMQ (reference sequence). V gave up 0 bases and J gave up 5 bases; unmatched junction bases: 5.

This clonotype was found many times. The V call is TRBV10-3, the J call TRBJ1-1, with 7 bases fitting TRBD1. Looked up from germline, CDR1 is ENHRY and CDR2 is SYGVKD. The CDR3 sequence is 13 residues long. The J segment lost 5 bases and the V segment lost 4 bases, leaving 4 bases of the junction unmatched. The CDR3 DNA reads as TGTGCCATCAGTGCCAGGGGGTATACTGAAGCTTTCTTT. It encodes CAISARGYTEAFF.

The sample holds many counts of this clonotype. The rearrangement uses TRBV29-1 and TRBJ2-2; possibly TRBD2 for D (5 bases). The V end was cut by 4 bases, the J end by 1 base, with 10 bases between. Germline V lookup: CDR1 SQVTM, CDR2 ANQGSEA. This CDR3 is built from 14 residues. Here the CDR3 reads CSVGRGQNTGELFF. In DNA, the CDR3 is TGCAGCGTTGGTCGGGGTCAGAACACCGGGGAGCTGTTTTTT.

This clonotype has at least ten counts. This rearrangement joins TRBV20-1 to TRBJ1-5; maybe TRBD1 (6 bases). This CDR3 spans 16 amino acids. The V end lost 5 bases, the J end lost 0 bases, and 17 bases lay between the germline ends. CDR1 DFQATT and CDR2 SNEGSKA come from the germline V gene (reference sequence). CDR3 sequence (DNA): TGCAGTGCTCAAAGGACAGCTTTTTTTAGCAATCAGCCCCAGCATTTT. It translates to CSAQRTAFFSNQPQHF.

This clonotype was seen many times. The genes are TRBV6-1 and TRBJ2-5, with no clear D. V shed 1 base and J shed 5 bases, with 5 bases lying between them. Germline assignment: CDR1 MNHNS and CDR2 SASEGT. The CDR3 loop spans 12 amino acids. This CDR3 reads CASSEGWETQYF. Here the CDR3 DNA reads TGTGCCAGCAGTGAAGGATGGGAGACCCAGTACTTC.

This chain connects TRBV5-1 to TRBJ1-5, with D perhaps TRBD1 (6 bases). The germline V and J ends were trimmed by 2 bases and 4 bases, with 16 bases remaining between them. The germline V gene has CDR1 SGHRS and CDR2 YFSETQ. The CDR3 contains 16 residues. The CDR3 DNA sequence: TGCGCCAGCAGCTTCTTTCCGGGGGCGCATAATCAGCCCCAGCATTTT. Encoded protein: CASSFFPGAHNQPQHF.

This clonotype has at least ten counts. This rearrangement joins TRBV12-3 or TRBV12-4 to TRBJ1-5, with D unclear. This CDR3 contains 13 residues. V was clipped by 4 bases and J by 4 bases, with 8 bases between them. The CDR3 DNA follows: TGTGCCAGCAGTTCGAGAGGTAATCAGCCCCAGCATTTT. The encoded protein is CASSSRGNQPQHF.

In its sample, this clonotype was seen many times. The J gene is TRBJ2-5, the V gene TRBV20-1; D remains ambiguous. Trimming removed 0 bases at V and 7 bases at J, with 12 bases between. The germline gives CDR1 DFQATT, CDR2 SNEGSKA (reference sequence). The CDR3 is 13 residues long. The CDR3 DNA sequence: TGCAGTGCTAGAGATTATCACGCTGGGACCCAGTACTTC. Protein product: CSARDYHAGTQYF.

This clonotype was seen ten or more times. The rearrangement uses TRBV9 and TRBJ1-1; TRBD1 aligns across 8 bases. With 3 bases clipped from V and 3 bases from J, the junction kept 7 bases outside the gene matches. Germline-derived CDR1 and CDR2 are SGDLS and YYNGEE. This CDR3 spans 15 amino acids. The CDR3 sequence is CASSGRQGYDTEAFF. In nucleotides, the CDR3 is TGTGCCAGCAGCGGAAGACAGGGGTACGACACTGAAGCTTTCTTT.

This clonotype has ten or more counts. Here the CDR3 reads CASSLALGIPGELFF. The CDR3 DNA is TGTGCCAGCAGTTTAGCGCTCGGCATACCCGGGGAGCTGTTTTTT. The chain is built from TRBV12-3 or TRBV12-4 and TRBJ2-2; D unresolved. The CDR3 runs to 15 residues. V was cut by 0 bases and J by 6 bases, with 11 bases left in between.

As to this clonotype: A much larger clone differs by one base, so this may be a read error. This chain uses TRBV20-1 with TRBJ2-5, with D possibly TRBD2 on 7 matching bases. V lost 6 bases, J lost 12 bases, and 38 bases lay in between. This CDR3 contains 18 residues. Germline V gene data show CDR1 as DFQATT and CDR2 as SNEGSKA (reference sequence). DNA for the CDR3: TGCAGTGCGAGAATAATTGGGAGAGGGGGAGGGCTGAGGGCGGCCAAGTACTTC. Encoded protein: CSARIIGRGGGLRAAKYF.

This sequence joins TRBV3-1 and TRBJ1-1; D not certain. Germline V gene data show CDR1 as LGHDT and CDR2 as YNNKEL (reference sequence). Deletions cut 1 base from V and 7 bases from J, with 7 bases between. The length of the CDR3 is 12 residues. The CDR3 DNA sequence: TGTGCCAGCAGCCAAGTTCGGGGTGAAGCTTTCTTT. This codes for CASSQVRGEAFF. Variable domain in full (rest from reference TRBV3-1 and TRBJ1-1): DTAVSQTPKYLVTQMGNDKSIKCEQNLGHDTMYWYKQDSKKFLKIMFSYNNKELIINETVPNRFSPKSPDKAHLNLHINSLELGDSAVYFCASSQVRGEAFFGQGTRLTVV.

The chain combines TRBV6-2 or TRBV6-3 with TRBJ1-1; no clear D. The CDR3 loop spans 11 amino acids. The germline V gene has CDR1 MNHEY and CDR2 SVGEGT. The V gene lost 3 bases and the J gene lost 7 bases, with 6 bases spanning the gap. CDR3 residues: CASSYGSEAFF. Here the CDR3 DNA reads TGTGCCAGCAGTTATGGTAGTGAAGCTTTCTTT.

This clonotype was counted many times. The chain joins TRBV9 to TRBJ1-1; 8 bases align to TRBD1. V lost 10 bases and J lost 6; bases outside the gene matches: 11. The CDR3 runs to 13 residues. The germline CDR1 and CDR2 sequences are SGDLS and YYNGEE. CDR3 residues: CASTGGGGPEAFF. The CDR3 nucleotides read TGTGCCTCAACAGGGGGGGGAGGCCCTGAAGCTTTCTTT.

Many counts were recorded for this clonotype. The rearrangement uses TRBV20-1 and TRBJ2-3; D remains unclear. This CDR3 has 15 amino acids. Trimming pared 6 bases from V and 2 bases from J, leaving 18 bases between. CDR1 and CDR2 (germline): DFQATT, SNEGSKA (reference sequence). CDR3 amino acids: CSAGSSRTPTDTQYF. The CDR3 nucleotides are TGCAGTGCCGGATCATCCCGGACCCCCACAGATACGCAGTATTTT.

This clonotype was seen only a few times. The J gene is TRBJ1-2, the V gene TRBV18; D is perhaps TRBD1 (6 bases). V lost 3 bases and J 4 bases, leaving 18 bases between the germline ends. The CDR3 is 16 amino acids. CDR1 is KGHSH and CDR2 is LQKENI in the germline V gene. The CDR3 nucleotides read TGTGCCAGCTCACCGTCGAACCCCAGAGGGGGCTATGGCTACACCTTC. Residues: CASSPSNPRGGYGYTF.

The chain joins TRBV5-1 to TRBJ1-6; TRBD1 is a possible D gene (5 bases). Germline-derived CDR1 and CDR2 are SGHRS and YFSETQ. The V end was cut by 1 base, the J end by 7 bases, with 12 bases between. This CDR3 comprises 15 residues. The DNA for the CDR3 is TGCGCCAGCAGCTTGAGGGTCACAGGAAATTCACCCCTCCACTTT. Protein sequence: CASSLRVTGNSPLHF.

This clonotype was seen at least ten times. V is TRBV19 and J is TRBJ1-1, with a weak D call TRBD1 (6 bases). The CDR3 spans 15 residues. V lost 6 bases and J 1 base, leaving 15 bases between the germline ends. Germline V lookup: CDR1 LNHDA, CDR2 SQIVND (reference sequence). Here the CDR3 reads CASSKQGGPNTEAFF. The CDR3 nucleotides are TGTGCCAGTAGCAAACAGGGAGGTCCGAACACTGAAGCTTTCTTT.

The chain recombines TRBV20-1 with TRBJ2-5; TRBD2 agrees at 15 bases. J was trimmed by 1 base and V by 3 bases; bases with no gene match: 6. Germline V gene sequence: CDR1 DFQATT, CDR2 SNEGSKA (reference sequence). The CDR3 consists of 17 residues. CDR3 sequence reads: CSASGTSGGPTQETQYF. DNA of the CDR3: TGCAGTGCTAGTGGGACTAGCGGGGGGCCTACCCAAGAGACCCAGTACTTC.

The table lists this clonotype with many counts. This chain links TRBV3-1 with TRBJ1-2; the D is unclear. The CDR3 contains 13 residues. V was cut by 1 base and J by 4 bases, with 7 bases left in between. Germline V gene lookup returns CDR1 LGHDT and CDR2 YNNKEL (reference sequence). DNA for the CDR3: TGTGCCAGCAGCCAAGGGATTAGCTATGGCTACACCTTC. It translates to CASSQGISYGYTF.

This clonotype was counted at least ten times. The chain recombines TRBV29-1 with TRBJ1-5; D is undetermined. The V gene's germline CDR1 is SQVTM and CDR2 ANQGSEA. V was clipped by 8 bases and J by 3 bases, with 14 bases between them. CDR3 length equals 13 residues. The CDR3 DNA reads TGCAGCACCCGGACGGGATACAATCAGCCCCAGCATTTT. This translates into CSTRTGYNQPQHF.

This clonotype was counted at least ten times. The chain is built from TRBV20-1 and TRBJ1-5; possibly TRBD1 for D (5 bases). Trimming shortened V by 6 bases and J by 4 bases, and 16 bases separated the two germline ends. The CDR3 spans 14 residues. Germline CDR1 is DFQATT and CDR2 is SNEGSKA (reference sequence). The CDR3 sequence is CSALLGAGNQPQHF. CDR3 in DNA: TGCAGTGCCCTTCTAGGGGCGGGGAATCAGCCCCAGCATTTT.

The chain links TRBV7-9 to TRBJ1-1; no firm D call. This CDR3 contains 13 residues. V gave up 5 bases and J gave up 8 bases, with 15 bases separating them. Germline V gives CDR1 SEHNR, CDR2 FQNEAQ (reference sequence). Written as DNA, the CDR3 is TGTGCCAGCAGCCATACGCACATGCAAGAAGCTTTCTTT. It translates to CASSHTHMQEAFF.